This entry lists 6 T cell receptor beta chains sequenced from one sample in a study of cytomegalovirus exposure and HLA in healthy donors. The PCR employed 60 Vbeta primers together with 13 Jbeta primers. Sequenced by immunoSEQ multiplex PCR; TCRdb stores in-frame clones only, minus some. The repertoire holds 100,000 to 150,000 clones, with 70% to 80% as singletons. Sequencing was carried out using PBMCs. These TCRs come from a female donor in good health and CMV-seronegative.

The CDR3 nucleotides are TGCGCCAGCAGCTTCGGGACTAGCGGAAAACAAGAGACCCAGTACTTC. It translates to CASSFGTSGKQETQYF. The chain recombines TRBV5-1 with TRBJ2-5; TRBD2 matches 11 bases. CDR1 is SGHRS, CDR2 YFSETQ, per germline. This CDR3 is 16 amino acids long. Trimming cost V 2 bases and J 2 bases; bases outside gene matches: 5.

The CDR3 is CASSDRGLAGRNEQFF. DNA for the CDR3: TGTGCCAGTAGTGACCGGGGGTTAGCGGGACGCAATGAGCAGTTCTTC. The J gene is TRBJ2-1, the V gene TRBV19, with 8 bases fitting TRBD2. Germline CDR1 and CDR2: LNHDA and SQIVND (reference sequence). Trimming removed 5 bases from V and 6 bases from J; junction bases left unmatched: 12. The length of the CDR3 is 16 residues.

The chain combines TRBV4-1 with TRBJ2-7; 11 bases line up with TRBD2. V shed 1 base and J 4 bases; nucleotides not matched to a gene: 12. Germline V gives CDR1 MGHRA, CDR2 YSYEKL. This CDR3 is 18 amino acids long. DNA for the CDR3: TGCGCCAGCAGCCAAGTTTTCTCTCCAGGGACTAGCGGTTACGAGCAGTACTTC. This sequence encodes CASSQVFSPGTSGYEQYF.

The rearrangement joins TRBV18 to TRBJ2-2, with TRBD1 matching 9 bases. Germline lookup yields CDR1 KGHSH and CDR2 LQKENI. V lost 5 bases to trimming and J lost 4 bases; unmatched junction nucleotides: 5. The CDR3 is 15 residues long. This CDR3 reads CASSTGQGGTGELFF. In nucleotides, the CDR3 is TGTGCCAGCTCAACGGGACAGGGAGGCACCGGGGAGCTGTTTTTT.

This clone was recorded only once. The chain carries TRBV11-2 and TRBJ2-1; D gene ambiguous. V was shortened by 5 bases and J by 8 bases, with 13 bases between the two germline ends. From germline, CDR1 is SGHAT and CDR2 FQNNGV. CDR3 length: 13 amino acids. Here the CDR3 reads CASSLPGPHEQFF. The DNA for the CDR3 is TGTGCCAGCAGCCTCCCAGGCCCACATGAGCAGTTCTTC.

The CDR3 loop reads CASGSFGGEQYF. CDR3 nucleotides: TGTGCCAGCGGCTCTTTCGGGGGCGAGCAGTACTTC. The chain recombines TRBV27 with TRBJ2-7; maybe TRBD2 (6 bases). This CDR3 spans 12 amino acids. V was clipped by 8 bases and J by 6 bases, with 14 bases between them. CDR1 MNHEY and CDR2 SMNVEV come from the germline V gene (reference sequence).